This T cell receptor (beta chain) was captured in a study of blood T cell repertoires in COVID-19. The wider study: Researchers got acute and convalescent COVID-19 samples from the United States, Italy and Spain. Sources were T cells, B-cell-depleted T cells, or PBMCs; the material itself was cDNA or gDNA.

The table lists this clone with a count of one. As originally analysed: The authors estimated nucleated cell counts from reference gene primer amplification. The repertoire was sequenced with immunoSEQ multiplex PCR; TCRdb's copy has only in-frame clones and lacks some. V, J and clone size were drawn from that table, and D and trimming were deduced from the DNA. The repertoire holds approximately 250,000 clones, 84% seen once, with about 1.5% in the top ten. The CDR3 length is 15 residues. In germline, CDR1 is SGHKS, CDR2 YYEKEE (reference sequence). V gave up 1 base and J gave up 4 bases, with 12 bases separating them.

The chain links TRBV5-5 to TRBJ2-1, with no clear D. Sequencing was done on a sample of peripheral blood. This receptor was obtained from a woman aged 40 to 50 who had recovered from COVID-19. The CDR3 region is CASSLNLNRYNEQFF. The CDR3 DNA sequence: TGTGCCAGCAGCTTGAATCTAAACAGATACAATGAGCAGTTCTTC.